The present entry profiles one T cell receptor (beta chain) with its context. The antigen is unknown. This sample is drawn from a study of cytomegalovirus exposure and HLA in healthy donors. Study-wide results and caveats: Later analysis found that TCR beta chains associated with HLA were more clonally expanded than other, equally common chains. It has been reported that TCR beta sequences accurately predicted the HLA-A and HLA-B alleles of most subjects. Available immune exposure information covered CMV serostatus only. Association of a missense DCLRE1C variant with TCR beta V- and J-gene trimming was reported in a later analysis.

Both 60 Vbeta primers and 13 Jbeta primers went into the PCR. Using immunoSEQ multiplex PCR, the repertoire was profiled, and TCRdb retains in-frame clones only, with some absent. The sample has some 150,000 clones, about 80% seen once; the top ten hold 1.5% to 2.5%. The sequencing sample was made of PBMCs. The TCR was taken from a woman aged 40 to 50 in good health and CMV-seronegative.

This CDR3 is CASYSNEKLFF. The CDR3 DNA reads TGTGCCAGTTATTCTAATGAAAAACTGTTTTTT. V and J are TRBV28 and TRBJ1-4, with D unresolved. The germline CDR1 and CDR2 sequences are MDHEN and SYDVKM. This CDR3 contains 11 residues. Trimming pared 9 bases from V and 3 bases from J, leaving 5 bases between.